This T cell receptor (beta chain) is drawn from a study of control samples from healthy donors and cancer patients. Clones were sequenced by immunoSEQ multiplex PCR, and TCRdb holds only the in-frame ones, with some missing. The data contain approximately 90,000 clones, roughly 86% of them seen just once; the ten biggest clones take up around 21%. J gave up 5 bases and V 7 bases, and 5 bases lay outside the gene matches. Per germline, CDR1 SGHVS and CDR2 FQNEAQ. This CDR3 has 13 residues. This receptor was identified in a man aged 30-40 years in good health. Sequenced input: blood. V and J are TRBV7-8 and TRBJ2-1, with TRBD2 matching 7 bases. CDR3 sequence reads: CASTAGSNNEQFF. CDR3 DNA sequence: TGTGCCAGCACAGCGGGGTCCAACAATGAGCAGTTCTTC. Drawing the rest from reference TRBV7-8 and TRBJ2-1, the complete variable domain is GAGVSQSPRYKVAKRGQDVALRCDPISGHVSLFWYQQALGQGPEFLTYFQNEAQLDKSGLPSDRFFAERPEGSVSTLKIQRTQQEDSAVYLCASTAGSNNEQFFGPGTRLTVL.